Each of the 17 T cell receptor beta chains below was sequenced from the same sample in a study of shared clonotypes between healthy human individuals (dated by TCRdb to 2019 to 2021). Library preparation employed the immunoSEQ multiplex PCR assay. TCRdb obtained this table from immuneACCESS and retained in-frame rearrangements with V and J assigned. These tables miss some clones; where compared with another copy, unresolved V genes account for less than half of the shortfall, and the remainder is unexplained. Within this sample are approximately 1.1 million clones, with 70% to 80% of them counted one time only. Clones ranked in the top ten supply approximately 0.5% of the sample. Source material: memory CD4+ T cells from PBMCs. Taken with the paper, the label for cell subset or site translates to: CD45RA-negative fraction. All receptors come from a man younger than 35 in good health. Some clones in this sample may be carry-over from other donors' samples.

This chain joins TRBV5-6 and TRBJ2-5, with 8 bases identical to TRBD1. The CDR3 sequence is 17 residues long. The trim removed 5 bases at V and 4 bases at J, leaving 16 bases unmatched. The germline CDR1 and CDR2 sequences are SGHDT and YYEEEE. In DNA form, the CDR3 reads TGTGCCAGCAGTGAAACCGGGACAGGAGACGGTCGAGAGACCCAGTACTTC. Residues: CASSETGTGDGRETQYF.

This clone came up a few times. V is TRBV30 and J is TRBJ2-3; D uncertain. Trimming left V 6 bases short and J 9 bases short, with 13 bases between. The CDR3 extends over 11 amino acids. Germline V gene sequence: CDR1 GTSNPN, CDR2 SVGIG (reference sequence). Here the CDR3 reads CACSLSHTQYF. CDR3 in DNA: TGTGCCTGTTCCCTAAGCCACACGCAGTATTTT.

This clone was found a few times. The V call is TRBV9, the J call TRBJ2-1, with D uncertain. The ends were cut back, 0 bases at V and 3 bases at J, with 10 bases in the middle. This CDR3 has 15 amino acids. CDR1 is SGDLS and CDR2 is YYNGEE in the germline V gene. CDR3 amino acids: CASSVDGSYYNEQFF. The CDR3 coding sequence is TGTGCCAGCAGCGTAGATGGCTCCTACTACAATGAGCAGTTCTTC. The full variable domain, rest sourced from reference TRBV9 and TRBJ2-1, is DSGVTQTPKHLITATGQRVTLRCSPRSGDLSVYWYQQSLDQGLQFLIQYYNGEERAKGNILERFSAQQFPDLHSELNLSSLELGDSALYFCASSVDGSYYNEQFFGPGTRLTVL.

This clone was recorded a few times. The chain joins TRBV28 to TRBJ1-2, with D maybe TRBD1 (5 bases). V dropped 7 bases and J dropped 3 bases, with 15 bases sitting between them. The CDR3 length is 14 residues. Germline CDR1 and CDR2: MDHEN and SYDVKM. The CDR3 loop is CASTSGHGDYGYTF. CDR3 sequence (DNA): TGTGCCAGCACCTCGGGGCACGGGGACTATGGCTACACCTTC.

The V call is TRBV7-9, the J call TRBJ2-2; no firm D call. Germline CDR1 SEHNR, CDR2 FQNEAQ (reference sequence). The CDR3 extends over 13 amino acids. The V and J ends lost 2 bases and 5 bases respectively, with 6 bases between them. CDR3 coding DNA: TGTGCCAGCAGCTTACTGCCGACCGGGGAGCTGTTTTTT. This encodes CASSLLPTGELFF.

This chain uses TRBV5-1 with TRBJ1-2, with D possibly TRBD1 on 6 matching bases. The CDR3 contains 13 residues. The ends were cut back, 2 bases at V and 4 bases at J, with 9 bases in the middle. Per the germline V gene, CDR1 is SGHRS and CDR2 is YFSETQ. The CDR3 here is CASSFGQIYGYTF. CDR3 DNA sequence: TGCGCCAGCAGCTTTGGACAGATCTATGGCTACACCTTC.

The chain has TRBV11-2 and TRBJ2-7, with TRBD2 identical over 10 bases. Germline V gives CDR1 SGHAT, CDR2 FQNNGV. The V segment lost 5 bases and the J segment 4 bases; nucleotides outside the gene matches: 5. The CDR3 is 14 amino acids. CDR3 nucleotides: TGTGCCAGCAGCCTGGGACTAGCGTTATACGAGCAGTACTTC. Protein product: CASSLGLALYEQYF.

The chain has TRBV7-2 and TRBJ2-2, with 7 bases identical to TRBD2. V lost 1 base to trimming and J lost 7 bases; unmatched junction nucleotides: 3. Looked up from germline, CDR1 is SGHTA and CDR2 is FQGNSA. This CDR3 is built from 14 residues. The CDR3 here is CASSLGGSFGELFF. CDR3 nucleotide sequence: TGTGCCAGCAGCTTAGGCGGGAGTTTCGGGGAGCTGTTTTTT.

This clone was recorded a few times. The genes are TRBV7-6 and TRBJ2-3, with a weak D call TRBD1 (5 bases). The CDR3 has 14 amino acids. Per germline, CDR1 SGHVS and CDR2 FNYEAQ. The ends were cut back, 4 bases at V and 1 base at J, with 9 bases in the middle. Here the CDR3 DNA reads TGTGCCAGCAGCTCTCCGACAGGCACAGATACGCAGTATTTT. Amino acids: CASSSPTGTDTQYF.

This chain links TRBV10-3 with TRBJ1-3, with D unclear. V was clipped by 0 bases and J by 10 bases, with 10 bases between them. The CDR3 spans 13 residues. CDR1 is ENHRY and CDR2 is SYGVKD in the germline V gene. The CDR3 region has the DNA TGTGCCATCAGTGAGTCGGGGAGCAAGACCATATATTTT. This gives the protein CAISESGSKTIYF.

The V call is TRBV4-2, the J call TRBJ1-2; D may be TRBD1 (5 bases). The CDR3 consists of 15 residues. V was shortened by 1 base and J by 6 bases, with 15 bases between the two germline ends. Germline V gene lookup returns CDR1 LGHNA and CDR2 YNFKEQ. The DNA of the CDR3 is TGTGCCAGCAGCCAAGGACCGCTTGGGGGGGATGGCTACACCTTC. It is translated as CASSQGPLGGDGYTF.

CDR3 loop: CASSPTGKGDIQYF. Written as DNA, the CDR3 is TGTGCCAGCAGTCCCACTGGGAAGGGGGACATTCAGTACTTC. The chain links TRBV28 to TRBJ2-4; D perhaps matches TRBD1 (6 bases). The CDR3 has 14 residues. The germline V and J ends were trimmed by 5 bases and 8 bases, with 16 bases remaining between them. Germline V gives CDR1 MDHEN, CDR2 SYDVKM.

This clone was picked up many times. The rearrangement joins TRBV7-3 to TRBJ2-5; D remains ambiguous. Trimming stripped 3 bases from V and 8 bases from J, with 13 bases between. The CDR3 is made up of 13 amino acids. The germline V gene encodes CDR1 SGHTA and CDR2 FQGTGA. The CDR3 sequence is CASSFGRSGTQYF. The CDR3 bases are TGTGCCAGCAGCTTTGGACGGTCTGGTACCCAGTACTTC.

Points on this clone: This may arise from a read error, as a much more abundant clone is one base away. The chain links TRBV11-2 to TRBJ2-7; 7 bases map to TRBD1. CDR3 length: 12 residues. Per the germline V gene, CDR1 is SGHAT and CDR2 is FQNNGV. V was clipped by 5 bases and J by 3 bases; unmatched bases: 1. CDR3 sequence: CASSRQGYEQYF. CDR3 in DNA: TGTGCCAGCAGCCGACAGGGCTACGAGCAGTACTTC.

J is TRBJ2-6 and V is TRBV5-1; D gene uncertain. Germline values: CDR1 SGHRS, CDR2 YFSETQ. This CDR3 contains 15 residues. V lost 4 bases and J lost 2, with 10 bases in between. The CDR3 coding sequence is TGCGCCAGCAGCCCCGGAAGTCCTGGGGCCAACGTCCTGACTTTC. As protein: CASSPGSPGANVLTF.

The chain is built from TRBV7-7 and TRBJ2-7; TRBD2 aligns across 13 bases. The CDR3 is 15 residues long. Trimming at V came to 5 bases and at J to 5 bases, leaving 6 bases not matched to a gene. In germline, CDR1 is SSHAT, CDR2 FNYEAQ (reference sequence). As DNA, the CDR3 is TGTGCCAGCAGCGCCGGGACTAGCGGGATCCACGAGCAGTACTTC. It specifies CASSAGTSGIHEQYF.

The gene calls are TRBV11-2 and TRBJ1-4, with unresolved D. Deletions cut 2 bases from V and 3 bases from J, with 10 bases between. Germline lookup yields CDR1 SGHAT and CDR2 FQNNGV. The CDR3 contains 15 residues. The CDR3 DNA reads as TGTGCCAGCAGCTTATACTTGAGGTCTAATGAAAAACTGTTTTTT. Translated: CASSLYLRSNEKLFF.